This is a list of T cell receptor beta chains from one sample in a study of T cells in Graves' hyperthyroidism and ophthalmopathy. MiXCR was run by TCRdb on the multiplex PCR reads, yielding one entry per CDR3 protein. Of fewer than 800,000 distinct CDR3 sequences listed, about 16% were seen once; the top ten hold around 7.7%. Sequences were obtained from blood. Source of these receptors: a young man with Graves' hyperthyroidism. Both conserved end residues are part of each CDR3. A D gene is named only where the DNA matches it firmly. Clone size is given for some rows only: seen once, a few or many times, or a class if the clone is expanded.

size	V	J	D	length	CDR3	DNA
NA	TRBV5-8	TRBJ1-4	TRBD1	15	CASSPGTVINEKLFF	TGTGCCAGCAGCCCGGGGACAGTTATTAATGAAAAACTGTTTTTT
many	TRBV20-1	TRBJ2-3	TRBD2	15	CSASVLAGVTDTQYF	TGCAGTGCTAGTGTCCTAGCGGGAGTTACAGATACGCAGTATTTT
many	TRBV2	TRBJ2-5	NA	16	CASSDRSWTDQETQYF	TGTGCCAGCAGTGATCGTAGCTGGACTGATCAAGAGACCCAGTACTTC
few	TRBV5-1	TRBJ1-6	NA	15	CASSLGQVDNSPLHF	TGCGCCAGCAGCTTGGGACAGGTTGATAATTCACCCCTCCACTTT
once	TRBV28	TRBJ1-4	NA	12	CATYNVGGKLFF	TGTGCCACCTATAACGTGGGGGGAAAACTGTTTTTT
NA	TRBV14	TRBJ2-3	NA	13	CASSRRRQDTQYF	TGTGCCAGCAGCCGCAGGCGCCAAGATACGCAGTATTTT
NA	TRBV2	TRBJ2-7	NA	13	CATGSGERYEQYF	TGTGCCACAGGCTCAGGGGAACGTTACGAGCAGTACTTC
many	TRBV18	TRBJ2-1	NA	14	CASSNSRYLGEQFF	TGTGCCAGCTCAAATTCTAGGTATCTCGGCGAGCAGTTCTTC
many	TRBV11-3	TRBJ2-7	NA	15	CASSFTSSQSYEQYF	TGTGCCAGCAGCTTCACTAGCAGCCAATCCTACGAGCAGTACTTC
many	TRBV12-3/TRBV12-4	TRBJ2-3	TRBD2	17	CASSFVFGTSGTDTQYF	TGTGCCAGCAGTTTCGTATTTGGGACTAGCGGGACAGATACGCAGTATTTT
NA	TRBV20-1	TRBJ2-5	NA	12	CSARPRGETQYF	TGCAGTGCTAGACCTAGGGGGGAGACCCAGTACTTC
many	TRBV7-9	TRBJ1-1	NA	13	CASTPPENTEAFF	TGTGCCAGCACCCCACCAGAAAACACTGAAGCTTTCTTT
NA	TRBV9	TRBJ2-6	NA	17	CASSSGGGISGANVLTF	TGTGCCAGCAGCTCTGGAGGGGGGATCTCTGGGGCCAACGTCCTGACTTTC
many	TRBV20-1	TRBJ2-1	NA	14	CSSTMGEPYNEQFF	TGCAGTTCCACAATGGGGGAACCGTACAATGAGCAGTTCTTC
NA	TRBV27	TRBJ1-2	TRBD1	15	CASSPGQVGSYGYTF	TGTGCCAGCAGCCCGGGACAGGTTGGCTCCTATGGCTACACCTTC
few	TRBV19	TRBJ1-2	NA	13	CASSIPQYYGYTF	TGTGCCAGTAGTATCCCTCAGTACTATGGCTACACCTTC
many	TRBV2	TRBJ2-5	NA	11	CASSGVETQYF	TGTGCCAGCAGTGGAGTGGAGACCCAGTACTTC
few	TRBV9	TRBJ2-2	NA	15	CASSGGASNTGELFF	TGTGCCAGCAGCGGAGGGGCTTCGAACACCGGGGAGCTGTTTTTT
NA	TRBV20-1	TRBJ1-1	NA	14	CSAIRAGGNTEAFF	TGCAGTGCTATTAGGGCTGGGGGGAACACTGAAGCTTTCTTT
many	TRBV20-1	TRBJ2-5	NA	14	CSASDISLQETQYF	TGCAGTGCTAGCGACATTAGCCTCCAAGAGACCCAGTACTTC
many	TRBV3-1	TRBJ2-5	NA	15	CASSQDESGLETQYF	TGTGCCAGCAGCCAAGATGAAAGCGGGTTGGAGACCCAGTACTTC
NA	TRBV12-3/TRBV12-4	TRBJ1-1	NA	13	CASLPKESTEAFF	TGTGCCAGCTTACCCAAGGAGAGCACTGAAGCTTTCTTT
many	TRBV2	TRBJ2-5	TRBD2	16	CASSPLAGEDQETQYF	TGTGCCAGCAGTCCCCTAGCGGGGGAGGATCAAGAGACCCAGTACTTC
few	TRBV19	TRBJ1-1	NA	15	CASSTPGVRDTEAFF	TGTGCCAGTAGTACACCAGGGGTGAGGGACACTGAAGCTTTCTTT
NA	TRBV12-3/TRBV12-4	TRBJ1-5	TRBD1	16	CASSLGGQHRVQPQHF	TGTGCCAGCAGTTTGGGGGGACAGCATCGAGTCCAGCCCCAGCATTTT
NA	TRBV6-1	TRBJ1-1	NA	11	CAIERGGEAFF	TGTGCCATTGAGAGGGGCGGTGAAGCTTTCTTT
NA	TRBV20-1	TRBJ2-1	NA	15	CSASPLGFQDREQFF	TGCAGTGCTAGTCCGCTAGGATTCCAGGATAGGGAGCAGTTCTTC
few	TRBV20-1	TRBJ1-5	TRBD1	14	CSANTGAGNQPQHF	TGCAGTGCTAACACAGGGGCAGGGAATCAGCCCCAGCATTTT
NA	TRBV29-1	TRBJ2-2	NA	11	CSVLRTGELFF	TGCAGCGTTTTGAGGACCGGGGAGCTGTTTTTT
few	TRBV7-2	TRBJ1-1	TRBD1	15	CASSLDRGQNTEAFF	TGTGCCAGCAGCTTAGACAGGGGGCAGAACACTGAAGCTTTCTTT
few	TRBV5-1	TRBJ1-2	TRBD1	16	CASSLGQGWGNYGYTF	TGCGCCAGCAGCTTGGGACAGGGTTGGGGCAACTATGGCTACACCTTC
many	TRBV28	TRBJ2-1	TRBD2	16	CASSFIAGGPVYEQFF	TGTGCCAGCAGTTTTATAGCGGGAGGGCCAGTTTATGAGCAGTTCTTC
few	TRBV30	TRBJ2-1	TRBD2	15	CAWSRGSGSGNEQFF	TGTGCCTGGAGTAGGGGGAGCGGGAGTGGTAATGAGCAGTTCTTC
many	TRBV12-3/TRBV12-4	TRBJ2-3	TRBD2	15	CASSSRTSGRNTQYF	TGTGCCAGCAGTTCCCGGACTAGCGGGAGAAATACGCAGTATTTT
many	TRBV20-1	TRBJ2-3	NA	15	CSALPGTGATDTQYF	TGCAGTGCCCTACCCGGGACGGGGGCCACAGATACGCAGTATTTT
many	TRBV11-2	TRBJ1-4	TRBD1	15	CASSFLGQGSEKLFF	TGTGCCAGCAGCTTTCTAGGACAGGGTAGCGAAAAACTGTTTTTT
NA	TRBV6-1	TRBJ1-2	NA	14	CASRRVGLRMDYTF	TGTGCCAGCAGAAGGGTAGGACTCCGAATGGACTACACCTTC
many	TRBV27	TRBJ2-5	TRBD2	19	CASSPLLAGIEASGETQYF	TGTGCCAGCAGTCCCCTGTTAGCGGGAATTGAGGCGAGTGGAGAGACCCAGTACTTC
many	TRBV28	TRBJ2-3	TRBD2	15	CASSLVAGEGDTQYF	TGTGCCAGCAGTTTGGTAGCGGGAGAAGGGGATACGCAGTATTTT
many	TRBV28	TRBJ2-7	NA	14	CASSLQGSNYEQYF	TGTGCCAGCAGCTTACAGGGATCAAATTACGAGCAGTACTTC
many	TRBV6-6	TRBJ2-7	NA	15	CASSYSGRNSYEQYF	TGTGCCAGCAGTTACTCGGGCAGAAACTCCTACGAGCAGTACTTC
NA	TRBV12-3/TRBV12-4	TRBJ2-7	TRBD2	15	CASSVWDYPPYEQYF	TGTGCCAGCAGTGTTTGGGACTACCCCCCTTACGAGCAGTACTTC
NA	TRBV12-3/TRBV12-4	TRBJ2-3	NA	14	CASSLGKLTDTQYF	TGTGCCAGCAGCTTAGGGAAACTCACAGATACGCAGTATTTT
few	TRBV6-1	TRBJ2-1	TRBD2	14	CASSYWGGLDEQFF	TGTGCCAGCAGTTATTGGGGGGGTTTGGATGAGCAGTTCTTC
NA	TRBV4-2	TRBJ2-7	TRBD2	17	CASSSRLAPETTYEQYF	TGTGCCAGCAGCTCCCGACTAGCGCCAGAAACCACCTACGAGCAGTACTTC
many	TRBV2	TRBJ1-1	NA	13	CASRRTENTEAFF	TGTGCCAGCAGGCGGACAGAGAACACTGAAGCTTTCTTT
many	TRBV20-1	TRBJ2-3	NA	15	CSARAGGTSTDTQYF	TGCAGTGCTAGAGCAGGAGGGACTAGCACAGATACGCAGTATTTT
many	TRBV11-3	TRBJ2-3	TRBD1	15	CASSPRDREVDTQYF	TGTGCCAGCAGCCCACGGGACAGGGAAGTAGATACGCAGTATTTT
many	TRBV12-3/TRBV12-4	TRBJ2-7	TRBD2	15	CASSFREGHSYEQYF	TGTGCCAGCAGTTTTCGGGAGGGTCATTCCTACGAGCAGTACTTC
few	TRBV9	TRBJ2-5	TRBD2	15	CASSVFGSGKETQYF	TGTGCCAGCAGCGTATTCGGTAGCGGGAAAGAGACCCAGTACTTC
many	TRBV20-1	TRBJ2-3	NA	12	CSASSPGGTQYF	TGCAGTGCTAGTTCCCCCGGAGGTACGCAGTATTTT
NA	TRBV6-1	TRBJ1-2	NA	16	CASSEQGEGRSDGYTF	TGTGCCAGCAGTGAACAGGGAGAGGGTAGGTCGGATGGCTACACCTTC
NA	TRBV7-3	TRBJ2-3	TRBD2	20	CASSLYPGLLAGARLDTQYF	TGTGCCAGCAGCTTATATCCGGGATTACTAGCGGGGGCCCGGTTAGATACGCAGTATTTT